The present T cell receptor beta chain was sequenced within a study of blood T cell repertoires in COVID-19 (TCRdb year 2020). With respect to the entire study: Samples from collaborators originated in the United States, Italy and Spain and spanned both the acute and convalescent phases of COVID-19. Where available, HLA class I and class II types were taken from metadata supplied by the sample provider and were not determined by assay-based typing. The material from the prospective study consisted of cDNA or gDNA derived from T cells, B-cell-depleted T cells, or PBMCs. Deeply sampled blood TCRbeta repertoires from subjects exposed to, actively infected with, or recovered from COVID-19 were included in the dataset. Nearly every sample came with metadata listing a de-identified subject ID, COVID-19 status, age in years and sex. Samples were obtained from the ongoing ImmuneRACE study (first 160 participants) and from 1,254 subjects provided by 6 global collaborators. The repertoires were made available in a free public database intended to serve as a resource for research on the immune response to SARS-CoV-2. Results and caveats for the whole study, not just this receptor: How much clinical and demographic metadata was included differed by source and by participant, and the metadata was provided uncurated.

Concerning this clone: Its antigen has not been determined. No much larger clone exists at a distance of one base, and base qualities are not known.

One collaborating source in Seattle enrolled patients while the patients were actively infected and followed the patients over time throughout the course of disease. The collaborating institutions used their own protocols to collect whole blood in K2EDTA tubes. For TCRbeta analysis, collaborator samples were shipped as frozen whole blood, as isolated PBMCs, or as DNA extracted from either sample type. TCRbeta CDR3 regions were amplified from genomic DNA using the immunoSEQ Assay, a bias-controlled multiplex PCR. As for how the authors treated the data: Within the assay, amplification of reference gene primers was used to estimate how many nucleated cells each sample contained. Sequence reads were collapsed and filtered to measure the absolute abundance of every unique TCRbeta CDR3 rearrangement. For each sample, productive Simpson clonality was calculated as the square root of Simpson's diversity index across productive rearrangements. TCRdb mirrors the immuneACCESS table, restricted to in-frame sequences. Some clones are absent from its copies; in checked studies, under half trace to an unresolved V gene, and the reason for the others is unknown. V and J calls and clone size are those listed in that table; D and trimming were worked out from the DNA. The sample table contains just over 300,000 clones; only one count was recorded for roughly 86% of them. The ten largest clones add up to roughly 1.9% of the sample.

This receptor was identified in a woman aged 25 to 45 with COVID-19, enrolled during active disease. Sequencing was performed on peripheral blood.

The sequenced DNA is TGTGCCAGCAGTTTCGAGCGGGGGGTTGAGCAGTTCTTC. Protein translation: CASSFERGVEQFF. The rearrangement joined TRBV27 to TRBJ2-1; TRBD2 agrees with 9 junctional bases. The CDR3 goes from the cysteine to the phenylalanine over 13 residues. Solely the CDR3 DNA is kept, with 39 bases framed from the first base. Per the germline V gene (reference sequence), MNHEY is the CDR1 and SMNVEV is the CDR2. Trimmed from V: 3 bases; trimmed from J: 9 bases; junction bases lacking a gene match: 3.